These T cell receptor beta chains were read from a single sample in a study of CD8+CD57+ T cells in acquired aplastic anemia. TCRdb called the reads again in MiXCR, with one record for every CDR3 protein. The repertoire consists of about 58,000 distinct CDR3 sequences, with just over 55% occurring once and the leading ten covering approximately 15%. The sequencing input was sorted CD4+, CD8+, or CD8+CD57+ T cells (not recorded which) from PBMCs. The receptors here all came from a human donor with aplastic anemia. CDR3s include the opening cysteine and the closing phenylalanine or tryptophan. The D gene is left open where the match is weak. Clone size is shown for a subset of rows, as once, few, many or a class of expanded clone.

CDR3 | DNA | size | D | J | V
CASSYLTGSSYNEQFF | TGTGCCAGCAGTTACTTGACTGGGAGCTCCTACAATGAGCAGTTCTTC | . | . | TRBJ2-1 | TRBV11-2
CASSLLGGRMYQETQYF | TGTGCCAGCAGCTTATTGGGGGGGCGTATGTACCAAGAGACCCAGTACTTC | . | . | TRBJ2-5 | TRBV7-3
CASSRLSQGGADTQYF | TGTGCCAGCAGCAGACTCTCGCAGGGTGGTGCAGATACGCAGTATTTT | many | . | TRBJ2-3 | TRBV7-6
CASSGGQVEAFF | TGTGCCAGTAGTGGCGGACAGGTTGAAGCTTTCTTT | . | TRBD1 | TRBJ1-1 | TRBV19
CASRNVGQGWNEQFF | TGTGCCAGCAGGAACGTGGGACAGGGGTGGAATGAGCAGTTCTTC | many | TRBD1 | TRBJ2-1 | TRBV6-1
CASQAGTSFMYEQYF | TGTGCCAGCCAAGCGGGGACTAGCTTTATGTACGAGCAGTACTTC | . | TRBD2 | TRBJ2-7 | TRBV25-1
CASSFSGGESYTF | TGTGCCAGCAGCTTTTCAGGAGGAGAGAGCTACACCTTC | many | . | TRBJ1-2 | TRBV5-4
CASSQAGGGGYGYTF | TGTGCCAGCAGCCAAGCAGGGGGCGGAGGCTATGGCTACACCTTC | . | TRBD1 | TRBJ1-2 | TRBV3-1
CASSLARWKYEQFF | TGTGCCAGCAGCTTAGCAAGGTGGAAATATGAGCAGTTCTTC | . | . | TRBJ2-1 | TRBV7-6
CASSVGDYYNEQFF | TGTGCCAGCAGCGTAGGAGACTACTACAATGAGCAGTTCTTC | . | . | TRBJ2-1 | TRBV9
CASSVRDSHTDTQYF | TGTGCCAGTAGTGTCCGGGACTCGCACACAGATACGCAGTATTTT | . | . | TRBJ2-3 | TRBV19
CASSLGVGTSGEKLFF | TGTGCCAGCAGCTTAGGAGTAGGCACGTCTGGGGAAAAACTGTTTTTT | medium-sized | . | TRBJ1-4 | TRBV7-9
CASSYGTGGLYEQYF | TGTGCCAGCAGTTACGGGACAGGGGGCCTCTACGAGCAGTACTTC | . | TRBD1 | TRBJ2-7 | TRBV10-2
CASSHVGRWTSNTDTQYF | TGCGCCAGCAGCCATGTTGGTAGGTGGACTAGCAACACAGATACGCAGTATTTT | many | TRBD2 | TRBJ2-3 | TRBV4-1
CASSYRVSEAFF | TGTGCCAGCAGCTACAGGGTTTCTGAAGCTTTCTTT | medium-sized | . | TRBJ1-1 | TRBV2
CASRPRDDTEAFF | TGTGCCAGCAGGCCCAGGGATGACACTGAAGCTTTCTTT | . | . | TRBJ1-1 | TRBV7-9
CATSDPGQGLGEQYF | TGTGCCACCAGTGACCCAGGACAGGGTTTGGGGGAGCAGTACTTC | . | TRBD1 | TRBJ2-7 | TRBV24-1
CASSLAGGPGTGELFF | TGTGCCAGCAGTTTAGCGGGGGGGCCGGGCACCGGGGAGCTGTTTTTT | . | . | TRBJ2-2 | TRBV12-3/TRBV12-4
CATSRDRRAGEQYF | TGTGCCACCAGCAGAGATAGAAGAGCGGGCGAGCAGTACTTC | . | . | TRBJ2-7 | TRBV15
CSVAPRDTGADEQYF | TGCAGCGTTGCTCCGCGGGACACGGGGGCCGACGAGCAGTACTTC | . | . | TRBJ2-7 | TRBV29-1
CASKGTGFNQPQHF | TGTGCCAGCAAGGGAACAGGCTTTAATCAGCCCCAGCATTTT | few | . | TRBJ1-5 | TRBV28
CATSRAGADEQYF | TGTGCCACCAGCAGAGCAGGGGCCGACGAGCAGTACTTC | . | . | TRBJ2-7 | TRBV15
CATSNRGMNTEAFF | TGTGCCACCAGTAACAGGGGAATGAACACTGAAGCTTTCTTT | . | TRBD1 | TRBJ1-1 | TRBV15
CASSLLARGQPQHF | TGTGCCAGCAGCTTATTGGCGAGGGGTCAGCCCCAGCATTTT | . | . | TRBJ1-5 | TRBV7-2
CASSYSIGESSYEQYF | TGTGCCAGCAGTTACTCGATCGGGGAGAGCTCCTACGAGCAGTACTTC | many | . | TRBJ2-7 | TRBV6-5
CASSLGVSGANVLTF | TGTGCCAGCAGCTTAGGGGTCTCTGGGGCCAACGTCCTGACTTTC | . | . | TRBJ2-6 | TRBV7-9
CASSPFRVAIFLCANYGYTF | TGTGCCAGCAGCCCTTTTAGAGTGGCTATATTCTTATGTGCTAACTATGGCTACACCTTC | . | . | TRBJ1-2 | TRBV4-2
CASSTSGRDTQYF | TGTGCCAGCAGCACTAGCGGGAGGGATACGCAGTATTTT | . | TRBD2 | TRBJ2-3 | TRBV25-1
CASSAGGRYEQYF | TGTGCCAGCAGCGCAGGGGGACGATACGAGCAGTACTTC | once | TRBD1 | TRBJ2-7 | TRBV7-3
CASRGSAEPTMGYTF | TGTGCCAGCAGAGGATCAGCCGAACCAACTATGGGCTACACCTTC | . | . | TRBJ1-2 | TRBV12-3/TRBV12-4
CASSDDGLETQYF | TGTGCCAGCAGTGACGATGGGTTAGAGACCCAGTACTTC | many | . | TRBJ2-5 | TRBV6-1
CAISDQGISYGYTF | TGTGCCATCAGCGACCAGGGGATATCCTATGGCTACACCTTC | . | . | TRBJ1-2 | TRBV10-3
CASISFQSGRQETQYF | TGTGCCAGCATTAGTTTTCAAAGCGGCAGACAAGAGACCCAGTACTTC | . | . | TRBJ2-5 | TRBV7-9
CSVVANTGELFF | TGCAGCGTTGTTGCGAACACCGGGGAGCTGTTTTTT | . | . | TRBJ2-2 | TRBV29-1
CATSRGETQYF | TGTGCCACCAGCAGAGGGGAGACCCAGTACTTC | . | . | TRBJ2-5 | TRBV15
CASRERGNQPQHF | TGTGCCAGTAGAGAAAGGGGCAATCAGCCCCAGCATTTT | . | . | TRBJ1-5 | TRBV19
CASSEALGDLSPLHF | TGTGCCAGCAGTGAAGCGCTGGGGGATCTGTCACCCCTCCACTTT | . | . | TRBJ1-6 | TRBV2
CASSRQNYGYTF | TGTGCCAGTAGTCGACAGAACTATGGCTACACCTTC | . | . | TRBJ1-2 | TRBV19
CASSEVYNSPLHF | TGTGCCAGCAGTGAGGTATATAATTCACCCCTCCACTTT | . | . | TRBJ1-6 | TRBV2
CATSDQYRAGELFF | TGTGCCACCAGCGACCAATACAGGGCCGGGGAGCTGTTTTTT | . | . | TRBJ2-2 | TRBV24-1
CASSEGTGKNGIQYF | TGTGCCAGCAGTGAAGGGACAGGGAAAAACGGCATTCAGTACTTC | . | TRBD1 | TRBJ2-4 | TRBV2
CSASPAGYNEQFF | TGCAGTGCTAGTCCAGCGGGATACAATGAGCAGTTCTTC | . | TRBD2 | TRBJ2-1 | TRBV20-1
CASTAGHRSYNEQFF | TGTGCCAGCACCGCGGGACACAGGTCCTACAATGAGCAGTTCTTC | . | . | TRBJ2-1 | TRBV11-2
CASTRTGSGNTEAFF | TGCGCCAGCACCCGGACAGGGTCGGGGAACACTGAAGCTTTCTTT | . | TRBD1 | TRBJ1-1 | TRBV5-1
CASSSISGTGAGTEAFF | TGTGCCAGCAGCTCCATTTCTGGGACAGGAGCGGGCACTGAAGCTTTCTTT | many | TRBD1 | TRBJ1-1 | TRBV5-4
CSVETGIEAFF | TGCAGCGTTGAGACCGGGATTGAAGCTTTCTTT | . | . | TRBJ1-1 | TRBV29-1
CASRRDRNSYEQYF | TGTGCCAGCAGACGGGACAGGAACTCCTACGAGCAGTACTTC | . | TRBD1 | TRBJ2-7 | TRBV2
CASSLAGQTDTQYF | TGTGCCAGCAGCTTAGCGGGACAAACAGATACGCAGTATTTT | . | . | TRBJ2-3 | TRBV7-8
CASSVGEGNTIYF | TGTGCCAGCAGCGTAGGGGAGGGAAACACCATATATTTT | many | . | TRBJ1-3 | TRBV9
CASSEGGSF | TGTGCCAGCAGTGAAGGGGGTAGCTTC | . | . | TRBJ2-1 | TRBV7-9
CASIRDGEAFF | TGTGCCAGCATTCGGGACGGTGAAGCTTTCTTT | . | . | TRBJ1-1 | TRBV2
CASGPKEETQYF | TGTGCCAGCGGCCCTAAAGAAGAGACCCAGTACTTC | . | . | TRBJ2-5 | TRBV27
CASSFGERTDTQYF | TGTGCCAGCAGCTTTGGCGAGCGCACAGATACGCAGTATTTT | few | . | TRBJ2-3 | TRBV2